These 26 T cell receptor beta chains originate from one sample sequenced in a study of vaccination and CD4 T cells after COVID-19. The sample's time point: late sampling 161 to 241 days after vaccination in a few convalescent patients. MiXCR, applied by TCRdb to the PCR reads, yields one record per CDR3 protein. Of about 36,000 distinct CDR3 sequences listed, around 33% are singletons. Specimen: CD4+ T cells from blood, collected about 7 months after SARS-CoV-2 vaccination. Every receptor here comes from a human donor who had recovered from COVID-19.

This clonotype was observed a handful of times. The chain employs TRBV20-1 and TRBJ2-7; D is perhaps TRBD1 or TRBD2 (5 bases each). The CDR3 is 11 residues long. Per germline, CDR1 DFQATT and CDR2 SNEGSKA (reference sequence). V was cut by 3 bases and J by 2 bases, with 5 bases left in between. The CDR3 reads CSARGAYEQYF. CDR3 in DNA: TGCAGTGCTAGGGGGGCCTACGAGCAGTACTTC.

The rearrangement uses TRBV11-3 and TRBJ2-1; D uncertain. The CDR3 contains 14 residues. Germline V gene lookup returns CDR1 SGHNT and CDR2 YENEEA. The V end was cut by 5 bases, the J end by 4 bases, with 12 bases between. Here the CDR3 reads CASSPGMGYNEQFF. CDR3 nucleotides: TGTGCCAGCAGCCCGGGCATGGGTTACAATGAGCAGTTCTTC. The full variable domain, completed using reference TRBV11-3 and TRBJ2-1, is EAGVVQSPRYKIIEKKQPVAFWCNPISGHNTLYWYLQNLGQGPELLIRYENEEAVDDSQLPKDRFSAERLKGVDSTLKIQPAELGDSAVYLCASSPGMGYNEQFFGPGTRLTVL.

This clonotype has just a few counts. V and J are TRBV11-1 and TRBJ2-3; 10 positions match TRBD2. Germline lookup yields CDR1 SGHAT and CDR2 FQDESV (reference sequence). V trimming: 3 bases; J trimming: 0 bases; junction bases outside the gene matches: 3. The CDR3 is 16 amino acids. The CDR3 DNA is TGTGCCAGCAGCTTTATGGGACTAGCGAGCACAGATACGCAGTATTTT. This codes for CASSFMGLASTDTQYF.

V gene TRBV10-3 combines with J gene TRBJ1-2; TRBD1 matches at 8 bases. The junction had 12 bases not matched to a gene; V was cut back by 3 bases and J by 3 bases. CDR3 length: 17 residues. Germline CDR1 is ENHRY and CDR2 is SYGVKD. Here the CDR3 reads CAISDPRMDRVDYGYTF. DNA for the CDR3: TGTGCCATCAGTGATCCCCGAATGGACAGGGTTGACTATGGCTACACCTTC.

The chain combines TRBV11-2 with TRBJ2-5; weak D call: TRBD2 (6 bases). V lost 5 bases and J 3 bases, leaving 13 bases between the germline ends. The CDR3 covers 14 residues. Per germline, CDR1 SGHAT and CDR2 FQNNGV. This CDR3 is CASSHTSREETQYF. The CDR3 bases are TGTGCCAGCAGCCATACTAGCAGAGAAGAGACCCAGTACTTC.

This clonotype was counted a few times. This chain links TRBV6-5 with TRBJ2-2; 8 nucleotides agree with TRBD1. V was clipped by 1 base and J by 4 bases; unmatched bases: 8. The germline CDR1 and CDR2 sequences are MNHEY and SVGAGI. The CDR3 covers 17 residues. This chain's CDR3 is CASSYYQGAPSTGELFF. In DNA, the CDR3 is TGTGCCAGCAGTTACTACCAGGGGGCGCCTAGCACCGGGGAGCTGTTTTTT.

This clonotype was counted a few times. The chain recombines TRBV7-9 with TRBJ2-6; perhaps D is TRBD1 or TRBD2 (5 bases each). Deletions cut 0 bases from V and 2 bases from J, with 11 bases between. The CDR3 totals 17 residues. Germline V gene data show CDR1 as SEHNR and CDR2 as FQNEAQ (reference sequence). In DNA form, the CDR3 reads TGTGCCAGCAGCTTAGCTGGTTTGGGGGCTGGGGCCAACGTCCTGACTTTC. This sequence encodes CASSLAGLGAGANVLTF.

This clonotype is deemed medium-sized (0.01 to 0.1%). This chain joins TRBV6-2 or TRBV6-3 and TRBJ2-2; D gene unclear. V dropped 0 bases and J dropped 4 bases, with 3 bases sitting between them. The CDR3 length is 13 residues. CDR1 MNHEY and CDR2 SVGEGT come from the germline V gene. This CDR3 is CASSYSTTGELFF. Written as DNA, the CDR3 is TGTGCCAGCAGTTACTCGACCACCGGGGAGCTGTTTTTT.

This clonotype was observed a handful of times. V is TRBV11-1 and J is TRBJ2-7, with D unresolved. The CDR3 is 13 residues long. The germline V and J ends were trimmed by 2 bases and 3 bases, with 8 bases remaining between them. The V gene's germline CDR1 is SGHAT and CDR2 FQDESV (reference sequence). CDR3 sequence (DNA): TGTGCCAGCAGCTTAAGTAGAGACTACGAGCAGTACTTC. Protein: CASSLSRDYEQYF. The variable domain in full, completed from reference TRBV11-1 and TRBJ2-7, reads EAEVAQSPRYKITEKSQAVAFWCDPISGHATLYWYRQILGQGPELLVQFQDESVVDDSQLPKDRFSAERLKGVDSTLKIQPAELGDSAMYLCASSLSRDYEQYFGPGTRLTVT.

This clonotype was detected a few times. The chain carries TRBV20-1 and TRBJ2-1; 8 bases agree with TRBD2. V lost 3 bases, J lost 1 base, and 5 bases stayed unmatched. Germline CDR1 and CDR2: DFQATT and SNEGSKA (reference sequence). The CDR3 loop spans 15 amino acids. The CDR3 nucleotides read TGCAGTGCTAGCCGTACTAGCGGTTCCTACAATGAGCAGTTCTTC. It is translated as CSASRTSGSYNEQFF.

The chain employs TRBV7-9 and TRBJ2-7, with 9 bases aligning to TRBD2. TRBJ2-5 matches the DNA end more closely, so the J call is doubtful. CDR3 size: 14 residues. CDR1 is SEHNR, CDR2 FQNEAQ, per germline (reference sequence). The CDR3 protein is CASSSGLAKKTQYF. As DNA, the CDR3 is TGTGCCAGCAGCTCGGGACTAGCAAAAAAGACCCAGTACTTC.

The chain recombines TRBV10-3 with TRBJ2-5; D might be TRBD1 or TRBD2, each matching 5 bases. Trimming shortened V by 7 bases and J by 5 bases, and 17 bases separated the two germline ends. The germline V gene encodes CDR1 ENHRY and CDR2 SYGVKD. The CDR3 runs to 14 residues. The CDR3: CAIMAPGTGETQYF. The CDR3 nucleotides are TGTGCCATCATGGCTCCGGGGACCGGGGAGACCCAGTACTTC.

The V call is TRBV4-1, the J call TRBJ2-2, with D possibly being TRBD1 (7 bases). This CDR3 has 16 residues. Germline lookup yields CDR1 MGHRA and CDR2 YSYEKL. Trimming shortened V by 1 base and J by 4 bases, and 13 bases separated the two germline ends. This CDR3 is CASSQVTGRGTGELFF. The CDR3 DNA reads TGCGCCAGCAGCCAAGTGACAGGGCGGGGCACCGGGGAGCTGTTTTTT.

The J gene is TRBJ2-7, the V gene TRBV20-1; 8 bases line up with TRBD1. Germline V gene sequence: CDR1 DFQATT, CDR2 SNEGSKA (reference sequence). The CDR3 covers 11 residues. Unmatched junction bases numbered 3, after V lost 6 bases and J lost 5 bases. CDR3 loop: CSADRGHEQYF. Here the CDR3 DNA reads TGCAGTGCCGACAGGGGCCACGAGCAGTACTTC.

The chain is built from TRBV7-2 and TRBJ2-1; TRBD2 matches 9 bases. This CDR3 contains 17 residues. V shed 6 bases, J shed 3 bases, and the junction held 12 bases outside the gene matches. Germline V gene lookup returns CDR1 SGHTA and CDR2 FQGNSA. The DNA of the CDR3 is TGTGCCAGCAGGCCTGGGGGAGGACTAGCGTTCTACAATGAGCAGTTCTTC. Its translation is CASRPGGGLAFYNEQFF.

This chain uses TRBV7-9 with TRBJ2-7, with 11 bases that match TRBD2. V trimming: 3 bases; J trimming: 6 bases; junction bases outside the gene matches: 10. Germline CDR1 and CDR2: SEHNR and FQNEAQ (reference sequence). The CDR3 loop spans 16 amino acids. The CDR3 region is CASSFIRPSGRFEQYF. CDR3 DNA sequence: TGTGCCAGCAGCTTTATTAGGCCTAGCGGGAGGTTCGAGCAGTACTTC. The whole variable domain, filled in from reference TRBV7-9 and TRBJ2-7, reads DTGVSQNPRHKITKRGQNVTFRCDPISEHNRLYWYRQTLGQGPEFLTYFQNEAQLEKSRLLSDRFSAERPKGSFSTLEIQRTEQGDSAMYLCASSFIRPSGRFEQYFGPGTRLTVT.

The V gene is TRBV28, the J gene TRBJ1-5; D unclear. Germline V gene sequence: CDR1 MDHEN, CDR2 SYDVKM. This CDR3 has 17 residues. The V gene lost 3 bases and the J gene lost 4 bases, with 19 bases spanning the gap. The CDR3 region is CASSFPPAGELNQPQHF. In nucleotides, the CDR3 is TGTGCCAGCAGTTTCCCTCCTGCGGGAGAACTGAATCAGCCCCAGCATTTT.

This chain links TRBV11-3 with TRBJ2-1, with 9 bases that match TRBD1. The CDR3 has 16 residues. Trimming took 5 bases from V and 1 from J; bases not matched to a gene: 6. Germline loops: CDR1 SGHNT, CDR2 YENEEA. CDR3 region: CASSQRQGGSYNEQFF. DNA for the CDR3: TGTGCCAGCAGCCAACGACAGGGGGGTTCCTACAATGAGCAGTTCTTC.

The chain's CDR3 is CASSIEMGVGTDTQYF. In DNA, the CDR3 is TGTGCCAGCAGTATAGAAATGGGAGTAGGCACAGATACGCAGTATTTT. The V gene is TRBV28, the J gene TRBJ2-3, with a weak D call TRBD2 (5 bases). The CDR3 consists of 16 residues. In germline, CDR1 is MDHEN, CDR2 SYDVKM. Trimming left V 5 bases short and J 1 base short, with 16 bases between.

This rearrangement joins TRBV6-1 to TRBJ2-1; 8 bases line up with TRBD1. CDR3 length equals 14 residues. V lost 5 bases to trimming and J lost 10 bases; unmatched junction nucleotides: 10. CDR1 and CDR2 (germline): MNHNS, SASEGT. The CDR3 here is CASSKRQGSGEQFF. CDR3 DNA sequence: TGTGCCAGCAGTAAAAGACAGGGGAGCGGGGAGCAGTTCTTC.

Concerning this clonotype: Without the conserved terminal phenylalanine or tryptophan, this CDR3 likely stems from a read error. The CDR3 DNA reads as TGTGCCAGCAGCTTAGTAGGCCGAGCCTACGAGCAGTACTCC. Translation: CASSLVGRAYEQYS. This chain uses TRBV11-2 with TRBJ2-7; no reliable D call. Germline lookup yields CDR1 SGHAT and CDR2 FQNNGV. Deletions cut 1 base from V and 2 bases from J, with 9 bases between. The CDR3 consists of 14 residues.

V usage is TRBV20-1 and J usage is TRBJ2-1; D remains ambiguous. Germline-derived CDR1 and CDR2 are DFQATT and SNEGSKA (reference sequence). This CDR3 comprises 18 residues. V lost 2 bases to trimming and J lost 4 bases, with 24 bases between them. The CDR3 region has the DNA TGCAGTGCTAGATCTTCACAGATGCCCAAAGGACCTTACAATGAGCAGTTCTTC. Amino acid sequence: CSARSSQMPKGPYNEQFF.

This clonotype was detected only a few times. V is TRBV7-2 and J is TRBJ1-5, with D perhaps TRBD1 (6 bases). Germline-derived CDR1 and CDR2 are SGHTA and FQGNSA. V was clipped by 4 bases and J by 3 bases, with 13 bases between them. This CDR3 comprises 15 residues. This CDR3 reads CASSSGQSINQPQHF. CDR3 bases: TGTGCCAGCAGCTCCGGACAGAGTATCAATCAGCCCCAGCATTTT. Using reference TRBV7-2 and TRBJ1-5 for the parts outside the CDR3, the full variable domain is GAGVSQSPSNKVTEKGKDVELRCDPISGHTALYWYRQSLGQGLEFLIYFQGNSAPDKSGLPSDRFSAERTGGSVSTLTIQRTQQEDSAVYLCASSSGQSINQPQHFGDGTRLSIL.

The genes are TRBV20-1 and TRBJ1-6; no clear D gene. CDR3 size: 13 residues. CDR1 and CDR2 (germline): DFQATT, SNEGSKA (reference sequence). V was shortened by 1 base and J by 7 bases, with 8 bases between the two germline ends. The chain's CDR3 is CSARGGQNSPLHF. As DNA, the CDR3 is TGCAGTGCTAGAGGAGGGCAAAATTCACCCCTCCACTTT.

This sequence joins TRBV28 and TRBJ2-5; D is unresolved. V was trimmed by 6 bases and J by 6 bases, leaving 23 bases between them. This CDR3 is 16 amino acids long. Germline-derived CDR1 and CDR2 are MDHEN and SYDVKM. The CDR3 reads CASSSPGPDVRKTQYF. Written as DNA, the CDR3 is TGTGCCAGCAGCTCCCCCGGCCCAGATGTCAGAAAGACCCAGTACTTC.

The rearrangement uses TRBV11-2 and TRBJ2-6; 14 nucleotides match TRBD2. This CDR3 has 17 amino acids. With 6 bases clipped from V and 3 bases from J, the junction kept 4 bases outside the gene matches. Germline CDR1 SGHAT, CDR2 FQNNGV. CDR3 amino acids: CASRRTSGRRGANVLTF. CDR3 coding DNA: TGTGCCAGCAGGAGGACTAGCGGGAGGCGTGGGGCCAACGTCCTGACTTTC. The whole variable domain, filled in from reference TRBV11-2 and TRBJ2-6, reads EAGVAQSPRYKIIEKRQSVAFWCNPISGHATLYWYQQILGQGPKLLIQFQNNGVVDDSQLPKDRFSAERLKGVDSTLKIQPAKLEDSAVYLCASRRTSGRRGANVLTFGAGSRLTVL.